This is a list of T cell receptor beta chains from one sample in a study of CXCR3-negative and CXCR3-positive naive CD8 T cells. TCRdb re-called the 5' RACE reads; one entry per CDR3 protein, DNA not given. The listing contains about 92,000 distinct CDR3 sequences. Sequenced input: naive CXCR3+ CD8+ T cells from blood. These receptors were taken from a human donor in good health. Some clones in this sample may be carry-over from other donors' samples. The CDR3 runs from the conserved cysteine through the conserved F or W. The order of the fields is V gene, J gene, CDR3 protein.

TRBV7-7,TRBJ2-1,CASSSASGGGNEPFF
TRBV3-1,TRBJ2-5,CASSQGGGGTQYF
TRBV29-1,TRBJ2-7,CSVEVLERETYEQYF
TRBV6-5,TRBJ2-7,CASSYGPTSYEQYF
TRBV29-1,TRBJ2-5,CSDGTEETQYF
TRBV30,TRBJ1-6,CAWLPGTGKSPLHF
TRBV4-2,TRBJ1-6,CASSPGTDVSPLHF
TRBV7-6,TRBJ2-5,CASSFEIGGETQYF
TRBV14,TRBJ2-1,CASSPRPGGGEQFF
TRBV5-6,TRBJ2-7,CASSSMIEQYF
TRBV28,TRBJ2-7,CASTPGGQSDEQYF
TRBV29-1,TRBJ2-1,CSVSRDGESGSYYNEQFF
TRBV29-1,TRBJ1-2,CSGVGGDVGYTF
TRBV20-1,TRBJ2-1,CSARSGGDVNEQFF
TRBV28,TRBJ1-4,CASRPEGFFRAPGGEKLFF
TRBV29-1,TRBJ2-2,CSVEDGNTGELFF
TRBV28,TRBJ2-7,CGSRPTGPLYEQYF
TRBV5-1,TRBJ2-7,CASSLERENYEQYF
TRBV12-3/TRBV12-4,TRBJ1-5,CASTRWGSNQPQHF
TRBV10-3,TRBJ1-1,CAISVVLGSTEAFF
TRBV20-1,TRBJ2-5,CSARDLSAVGETQYF
TRBV29-1,TRBJ2-5,CSAEGSWETQYF
TRBV20-1,TRBJ2-4,CSANRFLAKNIQYF
TRBV2,TRBJ2-7,CASSEGQGAKDPYEQYF
TRBV27,TRBJ1-2,CASRTGYGYTF
TRBV6-6,TRBJ2-7,CASRSSLPNSYEQYF
TRBV25-1,TRBJ1-2,CASSEGTGLGYTF
TRBV9,TRBJ1-2,CASGRTGDNYGYTF
TRBV4-1,TRBJ2-2,CASSQDLQASTGELFF
TRBV28,TRBJ2-3,CASSLGGDSTDTQYF
TRBV28,TRBJ2-1,CASSRPVDSPSYNEQFF
TRBV20-1,TRBJ2-1,CSARERGGPYNEQFF
TRBV28,TRBJ1-6,CASSLGRGISPLHF
TRBV13,TRBJ2-7,CASSLGASGYVQYF
TRBV5-6,TRBJ2-2,CASSPDGTGELFF
TRBV10-3,TRBJ2-7,CAISVEASGGAYEQYF
TRBV3-1,TRBJ2-5,CASSRTTGPTRQTQYF
TRBV7-6,TRBJ2-1,CASTSGPYNEQFF
TRBV29-1,TRBJ2-3,CSVERGAPDTQYF
TRBV7-6,TRBJ2-1,CASSLKGAGEQFF
TRBV20-1,TRBJ2-7,CSARDPGLEYYEQYF
TRBV5-1,TRBJ2-7,CASSLAESSYEQYF
TRBV15,TRBJ2-3,CATSLSGRASTDTQYF
TRBV20-1,TRBJ2-5,CSAPWEGQETQYF
TRBV28,TRBJ2-7,CASSTLAGDYEQYF
TRBV3-1,TRBJ2-5,CASSPPAGEVQETQYF
TRBV28,TRBJ1-1,CASSPWSAKVGNTEAFF
TRBV28,TRBJ1-4,CASSLGEGQDEKLFF